This T cell receptor (beta chain) was retrieved from a study of T cell changes during pregnancy in multiple sclerosis. Here immunoSEQ multiplex PCR was the method, and the copy in TCRdb shows in-frame clones only, minus some. The sample holds fewer than 45,000 clones, 90% to 95% seen once. V was clipped by 3 bases and J by 3 bases; unmatched bases: 6. CDR1 and CDR2 (germline): LNHNV, YYDKDF (reference sequence). The CDR3 length is 16 residues. This TCR came from a female donor with multiple sclerosis, enrolled in a pregnancy study. V usage is TRBV15 and J usage is TRBJ1-1, with 11 nucleotides matching TRBD1. The sample was CD8+ T cells from peripheral blood mononuclear cells, taken in the third trimester of pregnancy. CDR3 bases: TGTGCCACCAGCAGCCATGGGGACAGGGGGTACACTGAAGCTTTCTTT. It codes for CATSSHGDRGYTEAFF.